The 18 T cell receptor beta chains given below trace back to one sample, sequenced in a study of identical twins. TCRdb re-analysed the 5' RACE reads in MiXCR, keeping a single row per CDR3 protein. The table shows approximately 690,000 distinct CDR3 sequences, with roughly 6.2% occurring only once. Sequenced: naive T cells sorted from blood. The source of these receptors is a man between 18 and 35 years old in good health.

The V gene is TRBV5-1, the J gene TRBJ1-2; no firm D call. Deletions cut 0 bases from V and 4 bases from J, with 10 bases between. Looked up from germline, CDR1 is SGHRS and CDR2 is YFSETQ. This CDR3 region has 14 residues. The CDR3 DNA is TGCGCCAGCAGCTTGGGGACCGGGGTCTATGGCTACACCTTC. Its protein is CASSLGTGVYGYTF.

This clonotype occurred a few times. The chain employs TRBV20-1 and TRBJ2-2; D is possibly TRBD1 or TRBD2 (6 bases each). The V end was cut by 2 bases, the J end by 6 bases, with 13 bases between. Germline loops: CDR1 DFQATT, CDR2 SNEGSKA (reference sequence). The CDR3 runs to 14 residues. CDR3 nucleotides: TGCAGTGCTAGAACAAAGGGGGGCCCCGGGGAGCTGTTTTTT. Protein sequence: CSARTKGGPGELFF.

This clonotype has a handful of counts. V is TRBV2 and J is TRBJ2-3, with 14 bases aligning to TRBD2. The trim removed 8 bases at V and 4 bases at J, leaving 2 bases unmatched. The CDR3 contains 14 residues. Germline CDR1 is SNHLY and CDR2 is FYNNEI. This CDR3 reads CASQTSGRADTQYF. CDR3 in DNA: TGTGCCAGCCAGACTAGCGGGAGGGCAGATACGCAGTATTTT.

The gene calls are TRBV9 and TRBJ2-7; 13 nucleotides align to TRBD2. This CDR3 contains 15 residues. Germline V gene sequence: CDR1 SGDLS, CDR2 YYNGEE. The J segment lost 6 bases and the V segment lost 3 bases, leaving 6 bases of the junction unmatched. Here the CDR3 DNA reads TGTGCCAGCAGCGAAACTAGCGGGAGGGCGGCCGAGCAGTACTTC. It translates to CASSETSGRAAEQYF. Full variable domain (rest looked up from reference TRBV9 and TRBJ2-7): DSGVTQTPKHLITATGQRVTLRCSPRSGDLSVYWYQQSLDQGLQFLIQYYNGEERAKGNILERFSAQQFPDLHSELNLSSLELGDSALYFCASSETSGRAAEQYFGPGTRLTVT.

This clonotype was counted ten times or more. The chain employs TRBV28 and TRBJ1-6; maybe TRBD1 (5 bases). V was pared by 8 bases and J by 12 bases, with 14 bases between. This CDR3 contains 12 residues. The germline V gene has CDR1 MDHEN and CDR2 SYDVKM. The CDR3 sequence: CASYRRGVPLHF. In nucleotides, the CDR3 is TGTGCCAGCTACCGACGAGGGGTACCCCTCCACTTT.

This clonotype was seen many times. V and J are TRBV20-1 and TRBJ2-1; D remains unclear. The CDR3 totals 13 residues. V was clipped by 5 bases and J by 1 base, with 9 bases between them. Germline V gene data show CDR1 as DFQATT and CDR2 as SNEGSKA (reference sequence). Here the CDR3 DNA reads TGCAGTGCTTGGTTTAGGTCCTACAATGAGCAGTTCTTC. Translation: CSAWFRSYNEQFF.

This clonotype was picked up many times. This chain joins TRBV5-1 and TRBJ2-7; 9 bases are shared with TRBD2. Germline lookup yields CDR1 SGHRS and CDR2 YFSETQ. After removal of 0 bases from V and 4 bases from J, the junction contained 11 bases not matched to a gene. The CDR3 length is 17 residues. The CDR3 sequence: CASSLECRFSGSYEQYV. The CDR3 DNA reads TGCGCCAGCAGCTTGGAATGCCGATTTAGCGGGAGTTACGAGCAGTACGTC.

This clonotype came up a few times. The V and J genes are TRBV25-1 and TRBJ1-2; 9 nucleotides line up with TRBD1. The V gene's germline CDR1 is MGHDK and CDR2 SYGVNS. This CDR3 is built from 13 residues. The trim removed 4 bases at V and 6 bases at J, leaving 3 bases unmatched. This CDR3 reads CASSGDRGNGYTF. As DNA, the CDR3 is TGTGCCAGCAGTGGAGACAGGGGGAATGGCTACACCTTC.

This clonotype turned up a few times. This rearrangement joins TRBV5-1 to TRBJ1-1; tentative D call: TRBD1 (5 bases). V was cut by 1 base and J by 3 bases, with 13 bases left in between. The germline CDR1 and CDR2 sequences are SGHRS and YFSETQ. The CDR3 is 15 amino acids. The CDR3 loop reads CASSLNRGGDTEAFF. CDR3 DNA: TGCGCCAGCAGCTTGAACCGCGGGGGGGACACTGAAGCTTTCTTT.

This clonotype has at least ten counts. The chain joins TRBV29-1 to TRBJ1-1; no definite D call. The CDR3 extends over 12 amino acids. V dropped 6 bases and J dropped 1 base, with 9 bases sitting between them. The germline V gene has CDR1 SQVTM and CDR2 ANQGSEA. DNA of the CDR3: TGCAGCGTAGTAGGAGCGAACACTGAAGCTTTCTTT. Its protein is CSVVGANTEAFF.

This sequence joins TRBV28 and TRBJ1-6, with 7 nucleotides matching TRBD1. Germline V CDR1 and CDR2: MDHEN, SYDVKM. V was pared by 3 bases and J by 10 bases, with 6 bases of the junction left unmatched. This CDR3 spans 14 amino acids. The CDR3 loop is CASSFLQGRSPLHF. CDR3 coding DNA: TGTGCCAGCAGTTTCTTACAGGGGCGATCACCCCTCCACTTT.

This clonotype was counted at least ten times. CDR3 region: CSAVPTGGVSGNTIYF. The CDR3 region has the DNA TGCAGTGCGGTCCCAACAGGGGGCGTTTCTGGAAACACCATATATTTT. The chain uses TRBV20-1 and TRBJ1-3; 9 nucleotides agree with TRBD1. Trimming removed 6 bases from V and 1 base from J; junction bases left unmatched: 10. The CDR3 contains 16 residues. Germline V gene data show CDR1 as DFQATT and CDR2 as SNEGSKA (reference sequence).

J is TRBJ2-2 and V is TRBV7-6; 7 bases fit TRBD1. V shed 5 bases, J shed 6 bases, and the junction held 9 bases outside the gene matches. The germline V gene encodes CDR1 SGHVS and CDR2 FNYEAQ. The CDR3 runs to 15 residues. CDR3 protein: CASSPNRGRAGELFF. Here the CDR3 DNA reads TGTGCCAGCAGCCCCAACAGGGGACGGGCCGGGGAGCTGTTTTTT.

This clonotype was picked up many times. This rearrangement joins TRBV7-2 to TRBJ2-7; 7 bases align to TRBD1. The CDR3 runs 14 residues. V was clipped by 4 bases and J by 3 bases; unmatched bases: 6. Germline-derived CDR1 and CDR2 are SGHTA and FQGNSA. CDR3 nucleotide sequence: TGTGCCAGCAGCTACGTCCGGGACAGCTACGAGCAGTACTTC. This codes for CASSYVRDSYEQYF.

This clonotype was detected many times. This CDR3 is CSARDLGFSYNEQFF. CDR3 nucleotides: TGCAGTGCTAGAGATCTGGGGTTCTCCTACAATGAGCAGTTCTTC. The gene calls are TRBV20-1 and TRBJ2-1; D not resolved. The germline gives CDR1 DFQATT, CDR2 SNEGSKA (reference sequence). The CDR3 is made up of 15 amino acids. Deletions cut 0 bases from V and 0 bases from J, with 9 bases between.

The chain links TRBV9 to TRBJ2-7; D is ambiguous. V was shortened by 5 bases and J by 5 bases, with 11 bases between the two germline ends. The CDR3 loop spans 12 amino acids. Germline V gives CDR1 SGDLS, CDR2 YYNGEE. The CDR3 DNA is TGTGCCAGCAGTGTCGACTCTCACGAGCAGTACGTC. Translating gives CASSVDSHEQYV.

The chain recombines TRBV7-2 with TRBJ2-7; possible D gene TRBD2, 5 bases. V dropped 5 bases and J dropped 1 base, with 9 bases sitting between them. Germline V gene data show CDR1 as SGHTA and CDR2 as FQGNSA. The CDR3 is 13 residues long. CDR3 in DNA: TGTGCCAGCAGCCACGGGATATCCTACGAGCAGTACTTC. Its translation: CASSHGISYEQYF.

A word on this clonotype: One end of the junction is discordant with germline, which a read error may explain. V and J are TRBV20-1 and TRBJ2-5, with D perhaps TRBD1 (6 bases). Germline V CDR1 and CDR2: DFQATT, SNEGSKA (reference sequence). The CDR3 extends over 14 amino acids. CDR3 loop: CSAKSWDNQETQHF. The CDR3 DNA follows: TGCAGTGCTAAATCTTGGGACAACCAAGAGACCCAGCACTTC.